Listed below are T cell receptor beta chains from one sample, sequenced in a study of blood T cell repertoires in COVID-19. TCRdb's copy holds only in-frame clones and misses some; the assay was immunoSEQ multiplex PCR. The top ten hold roughly 8% of the sample, which has about 150,000 clones, approximately 80% seen once. Source material: PBMCs or T cells enriched from blood (not recorded which). The receptors were sampled from a woman aged 50 to 65 who had recovered from COVID-19. Both conserved end residues are part of each CDR3. Fields, in order: J gene, clone size, V gene, D gene, CDR3 length, CDR3 DNA, CDR3 protein. D genes are given only for firm matches. Clone size is stated in some rows and not others, as once, few, many or a class when expanded.

j_gene: TRBJ2-7
abundance: -
v_gene: TRBV2
d_gene: -
len: 12
CDR3nt: TGTGCCAGCAGTGAACAGGGCTACGAGCAGTACTTC
CDR3aa: CASSEQGYEQYF

j_gene: TRBJ1-2
abundance: many
v_gene: TRBV6-5
d_gene: -
len: 13
CDR3nt: TGTGCCAGCAGCCCGGACACTTGGAGCGGCTACACCTTC
CDR3aa: CASSPDTWSGYTF

j_gene: TRBJ2-5
abundance: -
v_gene: TRBV7-2
d_gene: TRBD2
len: 16
CDR3nt: TGTGCCAGCAGCTTAGATAGCGGGATCCCCCGAGAGACCCAGTACTTC
CDR3aa: CASSLDSGIPRETQYF

j_gene: TRBJ2-1
abundance: -
v_gene: TRBV7-9
d_gene: -
len: 12
CDR3nt: TGTGCCAGCAGCCCGACTTACAATGAGCAGTTCTTC
CDR3aa: CASSPTYNEQFF

j_gene: TRBJ2-1
abundance: -
v_gene: TRBV19
d_gene: -
len: 15
CDR3nt: TGTGCCAGCGCGAAACTAGTACCTTCCTACAATGAGCAGTTCTTC
CDR3aa: CASAKLVPSYNEQFF

j_gene: TRBJ1-1
abundance: -
v_gene: TRBV7-2
d_gene: -
len: 13
CDR3nt: TGTGCCAGCAGCTCCCATACAACCACTGAAGCTTTCTTT
CDR3aa: CASSSHTTTEAFF

j_gene: TRBJ1-6
abundance: -
v_gene: TRBV7-9
d_gene: TRBD1
len: 16
CDR3nt: TGTGCCAGCAGCTTTTCCCAGGGGGTCGGGGATTCACCCCTCCACTTT
CDR3aa: CASSFSQGVGDSPLHF

j_gene: TRBJ2-1
abundance: -
v_gene: TRBV19
d_gene: -
len: 17
CDR3nt: TGTGCCAGTAGTAAAGGCGGGAAGTCTAGCTCCTACAATGAGCAGTTCTTC
CDR3aa: CASSKGGKSSSYNEQFF

j_gene: TRBJ2-7
abundance: -
v_gene: TRBV6-5
d_gene: -
len: 14
CDR3nt: TGTGCCAGCAGTTACACTCGGACAGTGGATGAGCAGTACTTC
CDR3aa: CASSYTRTVDEQYF

j_gene: TRBJ1-5
abundance: -
v_gene: TRBV18
d_gene: -
len: 14
CDR3nt: TGTGCCAGCTCGAAGGGGCAGGGCAATCAGCCCCAGCATTTT
CDR3aa: CASSKGQGNQPQHF

j_gene: TRBJ2-7
abundance: -
v_gene: TRBV6-5
d_gene: TRBD1
len: 14
CDR3nt: TGTGCCAGCAGCCTGGACAGGGGCACCTACGAGCAGTACTTC
CDR3aa: CASSLDRGTYEQYF

j_gene: TRBJ2-4
abundance: -
v_gene: TRBV24-1
d_gene: -
len: 15
CDR3nt: TGTGCCACCAGCCCCCGGGATCTAGCCAAAAACATTCAGTACTTC
CDR3aa: CATSPRDLAKNIQYF

j_gene: TRBJ2-7
abundance: -
v_gene: TRBV9
d_gene: -
len: 15
CDR3nt: TGTGCCAGCAGCGTAGCCCAGGGCAGGATTTACAAGCAGTACTTC
CDR3aa: CASSVAQGRIYKQYF

j_gene: TRBJ1-5
abundance: -
v_gene: TRBV28
d_gene: TRBD1
len: 15
CDR3nt: TGTGCCAGCAGGAATTCCGGGACAGCTAATCAGCCCCAGCATTTT
CDR3aa: CASRNSGTANQPQHF

j_gene: TRBJ1-1
abundance: -
v_gene: TRBV7-2
d_gene: -
len: 15
CDR3nt: TGTGCCAGCAGCCCAGCAGGGCGCGGCGTTGGTGAAGCTTTCTTT
CDR3aa: CASSPAGRGVGEAFF

j_gene: TRBJ2-7
abundance: -
v_gene: TRBV3-1/TRBV3-2
d_gene: TRBD1
len: 18
CDR3nt: TGTGCCAGCAGCCCTACTCCGGGACAGGGTTTTTTGGTCGACGAGCAGTACTTC
CDR3aa: CASSPTPGQGFLVDEQYF

j_gene: TRBJ2-6
abundance: -
v_gene: TRBV18
d_gene: TRBD1
len: 18
CDR3nt: TGTGCCAGCTCATCGTTTTTGACAGGGGTAGACGGGGCCAACGTCCTGACTTTC
CDR3aa: CASSSFLTGVDGANVLTF

j_gene: TRBJ1-2
abundance: -
v_gene: TRBV7-9
d_gene: TRBD1
len: 14
CDR3nt: TGTGCCAGCAACGACAGGGGAGGAAAAAATGGCTACACCTTC
CDR3aa: CASNDRGGKNGYTF

j_gene: TRBJ2-7
abundance: -
v_gene: TRBV7-8
d_gene: TRBD2
len: 15
CDR3nt: TGTGCCAGCAGCTTAGGGCGGGAGCCTTTACACGAGCAGTACTTC
CDR3aa: CASSLGREPLHEQYF

j_gene: TRBJ2-5
abundance: once
v_gene: TRBV5-4
d_gene: TRBD2
len: 14
CDR3nt: TGTGCCAGCAGCTTCAGCGGGGTACAAGAGACCCAGTACTTC
CDR3aa: CASSFSGVQETQYF

j_gene: TRBJ2-3
abundance: -
v_gene: TRBV4-3
d_gene: TRBD2
len: 15
CDR3nt: TGCGCCAGCAGCCAGAGGGCGGGGGGTGCAGATACGCAGTATTTT
CDR3aa: CASSQRAGGADTQYF

j_gene: TRBJ2-3
abundance: -
v_gene: TRBV3-1/TRBV3-2
d_gene: TRBD2
len: 15
CDR3nt: TGTGCCAGCAGCCATCGAACTAGCGTCACAGATACGCAGTATTTT
CDR3aa: CASSHRTSVTDTQYF

j_gene: TRBJ1-2
abundance: -
v_gene: TRBV7-2
d_gene: -
len: 14
CDR3nt: TGTGCCAGCAGCGGCTGGGGGGCTAACTATGGCTACACCTTC
CDR3aa: CASSGWGANYGYTF

j_gene: TRBJ1-1
abundance: few
v_gene: TRBV7-2
d_gene: -
len: 13
CDR3nt: TGTGCCAGCAGCGCCGCCGTGCAGTTTGAAGCTTTCTTT
CDR3aa: CASSAAVQFEAFF

j_gene: TRBJ1-5
abundance: -
v_gene: TRBV28
d_gene: -
len: 17
CDR3nt: TGTGCCAGCAGTCCCTTAGGAAAAGGGCTGGGAGTTCAGCCCCAGCATTTT
CDR3aa: CASSPLGKGLGVQPQHF

j_gene: TRBJ2-5
abundance: -
v_gene: TRBV6-2/TRBV6-3
d_gene: TRBD1
len: 14
CDR3nt: TGTGCCAGCAGTCGCGACAGGGCCAAAGAGACCCAGTACTTC
CDR3aa: CASSRDRAKETQYF

j_gene: TRBJ1-1
abundance: few
v_gene: TRBV6-2/TRBV6-3
d_gene: -
len: 13
CDR3nt: TGTGCCAGCAGTTACCTCGCAGGTGAGGAAGCTTTCTTT
CDR3aa: CASSYLAGEEAFF

j_gene: TRBJ1-4
abundance: -
v_gene: TRBV7-9
d_gene: -
len: 12
CDR3nt: TGTGCCAGCAGTTCACGGACAGAAAAACTGTTTTTT
CDR3aa: CASSSRTEKLFF

j_gene: TRBJ2-7
abundance: -
v_gene: TRBV2
d_gene: -
len: 13
CDR3nt: TGTGCCAGCAGTGAAATAAGGGGCCCCGAGCAGTACTTC
CDR3aa: CASSEIRGPEQYF

j_gene: TRBJ2-7
abundance: -
v_gene: TRBV18
d_gene: -
len: 14
CDR3nt: TGTGCCAGCTCACGGACAATCGATACCTACGAGCAGTACTTC
CDR3aa: CASSRTIDTYEQYF

j_gene: TRBJ1-2
abundance: once
v_gene: TRBV18
d_gene: -
len: 15
CDR3nt: TGTGCCAGCTCCCCGATGGAGGTTAGAGTCGATGGCTACACCTTC
CDR3aa: CASSPMEVRVDGYTF

j_gene: TRBJ2-2
abundance: -
v_gene: TRBV4-2
d_gene: TRBD2
len: 17
CDR3nt: TGTGCCAGCAGCCCCCAAAGGGCCCTAGCGGGAACCGGGGAGCTGTTTTTT
CDR3aa: CASSPQRALAGTGELFF

j_gene: TRBJ1-4
abundance: -
v_gene: TRBV19
d_gene: -
len: 16
CDR3nt: TGTGCCAGTTCGGGAGAGGCGGGCGGCTATAATGAAAAACTGTTTTTT
CDR3aa: CASSGEAGGYNEKLFF

j_gene: TRBJ1-5
abundance: -
v_gene: TRBV9
d_gene: TRBD1
len: 15
CDR3nt: TGTGCCAGCAGCGATGCCGGGACAGTCAATCAGCCCCAGCATTTT
CDR3aa: CASSDAGTVNQPQHF

j_gene: TRBJ2-3
abundance: few
v_gene: TRBV7-3
d_gene: TRBD1
len: 16
CDR3nt: TGTGCCAGCAGCTACGGACAGGGGACAAGCACAGATACGCAGTATTTT
CDR3aa: CASSYGQGTSTDTQYF

j_gene: TRBJ2-5
abundance: few
v_gene: TRBV11-1
d_gene: -
len: 14
CDR3nt: TGTGCCAGCAGCTTTTCCGGGAAACGAGAGACCCAGTACTTC
CDR3aa: CASSFSGKRETQYF

j_gene: TRBJ1-2
abundance: -
v_gene: TRBV29-1
d_gene: -
len: 11
CDR3nt: TGCAGCGTTGAGTTGGGGCATGGCTACACCTTC
CDR3aa: CSVELGHGYTF

j_gene: TRBJ1-3
abundance: -
v_gene: TRBV7-2
d_gene: -
len: 13
CDR3nt: TGTGCGTCGCGGGGGGCCTCAGGAAACACCATATATTTT
CDR3aa: CASRGASGNTIYF

j_gene: TRBJ1-6
abundance: -
v_gene: TRBV27
d_gene: TRBD1
len: 14
CDR3nt: TGTGCCAGCAGATGGGACAGCTATAATTCACCCCTCCACTTT
CDR3aa: CASRWDSYNSPLHF

j_gene: TRBJ1-2
abundance: -
v_gene: TRBV14
d_gene: -
len: 14
CDR3nt: TGTGCCAGCAGCCAAGATTGGGAGGGCTATGGCTACACCTTC
CDR3aa: CASSQDWEGYGYTF

j_gene: TRBJ2-5
abundance: once
v_gene: TRBV7-9
d_gene: -
len: 15
CDR3nt: TGTGCCAGCAGCTTAGAAGTCCACAGACAAGAGACCCAGTACTTC
CDR3aa: CASSLEVHRQETQYF

j_gene: TRBJ1-3
abundance: -
v_gene: TRBV28
d_gene: -
len: 16
CDR3nt: TGTGCCAGCAGTTTAGGGCAAACAGACTCTGGAAACACCATATATTTT
CDR3aa: CASSLGQTDSGNTIYF

j_gene: TRBJ2-7
abundance: few
v_gene: TRBV9
d_gene: TRBD2
len: 14
CDR3nt: TGTGCCAGCAGCGTAGAGGGCGGGAGCTGGGAGCAGTACTTC
CDR3aa: CASSVEGGSWEQYF

j_gene: TRBJ2-5
abundance: -
v_gene: TRBV7-3
d_gene: -
len: 13
CDR3nt: TGTGCCAGCAGCCGCGGGGATGGAGAGACCCAGTACTTC
CDR3aa: CASSRGDGETQYF

j_gene: TRBJ1-5
abundance: -
v_gene: TRBV7-2
d_gene: -
len: 15
CDR3nt: TGTGCCAGCAGCTTAGAATCCGGAATCGGGCAGCCCCAGCATTTT
CDR3aa: CASSLESGIGQPQHF

j_gene: TRBJ1-2
abundance: -
v_gene: TRBV5-1
d_gene: TRBD1
len: 15
CDR3nt: TGCGCCAGCAGCTTGCAGGGGGGCGACGGAGAGGGCTACACCTTC
CDR3aa: CASSLQGGDGEGYTF

j_gene: TRBJ1-2
abundance: -
v_gene: TRBV18
d_gene: -
len: 12
CDR3nt: TGTGCCAGCTCGTCTGAGATCGGTGGCTACACCTTC
CDR3aa: CASSSEIGGYTF

j_gene: TRBJ2-5
abundance: -
v_gene: TRBV3-1/TRBV3-2
d_gene: -
len: 14
CDR3nt: TGTGCCAGCAGCCAAGTTTCTACGAGAGGGACCCAGTACTTC
CDR3aa: CASSQVSTRGTQYF

j_gene: TRBJ2-5
abundance: few
v_gene: TRBV3-1/TRBV3-2
d_gene: TRBD2
len: 14
CDR3nt: TGTGCCCGCAGCCACGGGCGGGGGGGGCAGACCCAGTACTTC
CDR3aa: CARSHGRGGQTQYF

j_gene: TRBJ2-1
abundance: -
v_gene: TRBV19
d_gene: TRBD2
len: 17
CDR3nt: TGTGCCAGTAGTATACGCACCGGGACTAGGGGGTACAATGAGCAGTTCTTC
CDR3aa: CASSIRTGTRGYNEQFF

j_gene: TRBJ1-6
abundance: -
v_gene: TRBV27
d_gene: -
len: 16
CDR3nt: TGTGCCACCAGACCTGTGTCATCGGCCTATAATTCACCCCTCCACTTT
CDR3aa: CATRPVSSAYNSPLHF

j_gene: TRBJ2-7
abundance: -
v_gene: TRBV7-9
d_gene: -
len: 16
CDR3nt: TGTGCCAGCAGCCCAACCGGAGGGGTAAGGGCCTACGAGCAGTACTTC
CDR3aa: CASSPTGGVRAYEQYF

j_gene: TRBJ2-7
abundance: -
v_gene: TRBV6-5
d_gene: TRBD2
len: 14
CDR3nt: TGTGCCAGCAGTTACAATAGGGACTACTACGAGCAGTACTTC
CDR3aa: CASSYNRDYYEQYF